Listed below are T cell receptor beta chains from one sample, sequenced in a study of T cell responses to AZD1222 COVID-19 vaccine. Assay used: immunoSEQ multiplex PCR; TCRdb lists only in-frame clones, some missing. The data show about 140,000 clones, just under 95% seen once. This material consisted of peripheral blood, taken after recovery from COVID-19. Receptors originate from an adult who had recovered from COVID-19. CDR3s include the opening cysteine and the closing phenylalanine or tryptophan. The order of the fields is clone size, J gene, D gene, V gene, CDR3 length, CDR3 protein, CDR3 DNA. D genes are given only for firm matches. Size values are once, few and many counts, or a class for expanded clones, and some rows have none.

clone size: NA; J gene: TRBJ1-5; D gene: TRBD1; V gene: TRBV11-3; CDR3 length: 19; CDR3 protein: CASSLRGDRALYSNQPQHF; CDR3 DNA: TGTGCCAGCAGCCTCCGGGGGGACAGGGCCTTATATAGCAATCAGCCCCAGCATTTT
clone size: NA; J gene: TRBJ2-3; D gene: TRBD2; V gene: TRBV19; CDR3 length: 14; CDR3 protein: CASSRLAQSDTQYF; CDR3 DNA: TGTGCCAGTAGTCGACTAGCGCAATCAGATACGCAGTATTTT
clone size: NA; J gene: TRBJ2-1; D gene: TRBD2; V gene: TRBV28; CDR3 length: 15; CDR3 protein: CASSFSGRSSNEQFF; CDR3 DNA: TGTGCCAGCAGTTTCAGCGGGAGGTCGAGCAATGAGCAGTTCTTC
clone size: NA; J gene: TRBJ1-5; D gene: NA; V gene: TRBV7-8; CDR3 length: 13; CDR3 protein: CASSLRSNQPQHF; CDR3 DNA: TGTGCCAGCAGCTTAAGAAGCAATCAGCCCCAGCATTTT
clone size: few; J gene: TRBJ2-7; D gene: TRBD1; V gene: TRBV10-2; CDR3 length: 14; CDR3 protein: CASRPGQGPLEQYF; CDR3 DNA: TGCGCCAGCAGACCGGGACAGGGGCCCCTCGAGCAGTACTTC
clone size: NA; J gene: TRBJ2-3; D gene: NA; V gene: TRBV4-1; CDR3 length: 16; CDR3 protein: CASSQVVVKSTDTQYF; CDR3 DNA: TGCGCCAGCAGCCAAGTGGTAGTTAAAAGCACAGATACGCAGTATTTT
clone size: NA; J gene: TRBJ1-1; D gene: NA; V gene: TRBV5-1; CDR3 length: 16; CDR3 protein: CASSHPPSGTNTEAFF; CDR3 DNA: TGCGCCAGCAGCCACCCCCCCTCCGGGACGAACACTGAAGCTTTCTTT
clone size: NA; J gene: TRBJ1-4; D gene: NA; V gene: TRBV2; CDR3 length: 14; CDR3 protein: CASSWRVANEKLFF; CDR3 DNA: TGTGCCAGCAGTTGGCGGGTGGCTAATGAAAAACTGTTTTTT
clone size: NA; J gene: TRBJ1-5; D gene: NA; V gene: TRBV19; CDR3 length: 14; CDR3 protein: CASKPVGGNQPQHF; CDR3 DNA: TGTGCCAGTAAACCGGTCGGGGGGAATCAGCCCCAGCATTTT
clone size: NA; J gene: TRBJ1-5; D gene: NA; V gene: TRBV9; CDR3 length: 14; CDR3 protein: CASSVEDTNQPQHF; CDR3 DNA: TGTGCCAGCAGCGTAGAGGACACCAATCAGCCCCAGCATTTT
clone size: NA; J gene: TRBJ1-5; D gene: NA; V gene: TRBV28; CDR3 length: 12; CDR3 protein: CASSITNQPQHF; CDR3 DNA: TGTGCCAGCAGCATCACCAATCAGCCCCAGCATTTT
clone size: NA; J gene: TRBJ2-4; D gene: TRBD2; V gene: TRBV28; CDR3 length: 18; CDR3 protein: CASSPRLAEGLAKNIQYF; CDR3 DNA: TGTGCCAGCAGTCCGCGACTAGCGGAGGGACTAGCCAAAAACATTCAGTACTTC
clone size: NA; J gene: TRBJ2-7; D gene: TRBD2; V gene: TRBV29-1; CDR3 length: 13; CDR3 protein: CSVVGTRVDEQYF; CDR3 DNA: TGCAGCGTTGTGGGGACTAGGGTTGACGAGCAGTACTTC
clone size: NA; J gene: TRBJ2-7; D gene: TRBD1; V gene: TRBV19; CDR3 length: 13; CDR3 protein: CASSVQGSYEQYF; CDR3 DNA: TGTGCCAGTAGTGTACAGGGGTCCTACGAGCAGTACTTC
clone size: NA; J gene: TRBJ2-7; D gene: NA; V gene: TRBV19; CDR3 length: 16; CDR3 protein: CASSISGGIPSYEQYF; CDR3 DNA: TGTGCCAGTAGTATATCTGGCGGGATACCCTCCTACGAGCAGTACTTC
clone size: NA; J gene: TRBJ2-7; D gene: TRBD1; V gene: TRBV29-1; CDR3 length: 14; CDR3 protein: CSVEGTGEFREQYF; CDR3 DNA: TGCAGCGTTGAAGGGACAGGGGAGTTTCGCGAGCAGTACTTC
clone size: NA; J gene: TRBJ1-5; D gene: NA; V gene: TRBV28; CDR3 length: 19; CDR3 protein: CASSLGLGLMGGSNQPQHF; CDR3 DNA: TGTGCCAGCAGTTTAGGATTGGGGCTAATGGGAGGGAGCAATCAGCCCCAGCATTTT
clone size: NA; J gene: TRBJ2-5; D gene: TRBD2; V gene: TRBV6-2/TRBV6-3; CDR3 length: 18; CDR3 protein: CASSYPESLAGGQETQYF; CDR3 DNA: TGTGCCAGCAGTTACCCCGAATCCTTAGCGGGAGGCCAAGAGACCCAGTACTTC
clone size: NA; J gene: TRBJ2-5; D gene: NA; V gene: TRBV11-2; CDR3 length: 14; CDR3 protein: CASSLVWVGETQYF; CDR3 DNA: TGTGCCAGCAGCTTAGTTTGGGTAGGGGAGACCCAGTACTTC
clone size: NA; J gene: TRBJ2-7; D gene: TRBD2; V gene: TRBV11-2; CDR3 length: 16; CDR3 protein: CASSSLAGAGSYEQYF; CDR3 DNA: TGTGCCAGCAGCTCTTTAGCGGGAGCCGGATCCTACGAGCAGTACTTC
clone size: NA; J gene: TRBJ1-6; D gene: NA; V gene: TRBV7-9; CDR3 length: 12; CDR3 protein: CASSPNNSPLHF; CDR3 DNA: TGTGCCAGCAGCCCGAACAATTCACCCCTCCACTTT
clone size: NA; J gene: TRBJ2-5; D gene: TRBD2; V gene: TRBV5-6; CDR3 length: 19; CDR3 protein: CASSIRLLAGGPGWETQYF; CDR3 DNA: TGTGCCAGCAGCATAAGGCTCCTAGCGGGAGGCCCAGGATGGGAGACCCAGTACTTC
clone size: NA; J gene: TRBJ2-7; D gene: NA; V gene: TRBV7-3; CDR3 length: 15; CDR3 protein: CASSISGGFSDEQYF; CDR3 DNA: TGTGCCAGCAGCATCTCTGGGGGGTTTAGCGACGAGCAGTACTTC
clone size: NA; J gene: TRBJ1-2; D gene: NA; V gene: TRBV9; CDR3 length: 12; CDR3 protein: CASRNRIYGYTF; CDR3 DNA: TGTGCCAGCAGGAATCGGATCTATGGCTACACCTTC
clone size: NA; J gene: TRBJ1-2; D gene: TRBD1; V gene: TRBV6-5; CDR3 length: 15; CDR3 protein: CASSSSGTGGGGYTF; CDR3 DNA: TGTGCCAGCAGTTCGTCCGGGACAGGGGGGGGAGGCTACACCTTC
clone size: NA; J gene: TRBJ1-1; D gene: TRBD1; V gene: TRBV27; CDR3 length: 18; CDR3 protein: CASSFSGTGYLLNTEAFF; CDR3 DNA: TGTGCCAGCAGTTTCTCCGGGACAGGGTACCTCTTGAACACTGAAGCTTTCTTT
clone size: NA; J gene: TRBJ2-3; D gene: NA; V gene: TRBV27; CDR3 length: 14; CDR3 protein: CASSRDGHTDTQYF; CDR3 DNA: TGTGCCAGCAGTCGGGACGGGCACACAGATACGCAGTATTTT
clone size: once; J gene: TRBJ2-5; D gene: TRBD2; V gene: TRBV28; CDR3 length: 17; CDR3 protein: CASSLWDLAGDQETQYF; CDR3 DNA: TGTGCCAGCAGTTTATGGGATCTAGCGGGAGACCAAGAGACCCAGTACTTC
clone size: NA; J gene: TRBJ2-1; D gene: NA; V gene: TRBV12-3/TRBV12-4; CDR3 length: 12; CDR3 protein: CASTRPYNEQFF; CDR3 DNA: TGTGCCTCAACCAGGCCCTACAATGAGCAGTTCTTC
clone size: NA; J gene: TRBJ1-3; D gene: NA; V gene: TRBV3-1/TRBV3-2; CDR3 length: 17; CDR3 protein: CASSPSSGRYSGNTIYF; CDR3 DNA: TGTGCCAGCAGCCCATCTTCTGGACGTTACTCTGGAAACACCATATATTTT
clone size: NA; J gene: TRBJ2-7; D gene: TRBD2; V gene: TRBV7-9; CDR3 length: 12; CDR3 protein: CASGGRSYEQYF; CDR3 DNA: TGTGCCAGCGGCGGGAGGTCATACGAGCAGTACTTC
clone size: NA; J gene: TRBJ1-2; D gene: NA; V gene: TRBV7-9; CDR3 length: 13; CDR3 protein: CASSLDSPYGYTF; CDR3 DNA: TGTGCCAGCAGCCTGGACAGCCCCTATGGCTACACCTTC
clone size: few; J gene: TRBJ1-6; D gene: NA; V gene: TRBV28; CDR3 length: 17; CDR3 protein: CASSPPRRRIYNSPLHF; CDR3 DNA: TGTGCCAGCAGCCCCCCGAGACGGCGAATCTATAATTCACCCCTCCACTTT
clone size: NA; J gene: TRBJ1-2; D gene: TRBD1; V gene: TRBV6-6; CDR3 length: 12; CDR3 protein: CASSPRDRVYTF; CDR3 DNA: TGTGCCAGCAGTCCGCGGGACAGGGTATACACCTTC